The 14 T cell receptor beta chains below come from one sample, sequenced in a study of monozygotic twins with inflammatory bowel disease. TCRdb processed the 5' RACE reads again and assigns one entry to each CDR3 protein, with no DNA. The repertoire table contains 190,000 or so distinct CDR3 sequences. Sample: blood. All receptors derive from a human donor with ulcerative colitis or Crohn's disease, or a healthy co-twin of an affected twin (not recorded which).

The rearrangement links TRBV6-1 to TRBJ2-3; TCRdb's D call of TRBD2 is untestable without DNA. This CDR3 contains 15 residues. From germline, CDR1 is MNHNS and CDR2 SASEGT. This chain's CDR3 is CASSERGYGTDTQYF.

V and J are TRBV6-2 or TRBV6-3 and TRBJ2-1; lacking DNA, the TRBD1 call made by TCRdb goes unchecked. CDR1 and CDR2 (germline): MNHEY, SVGEGT. The length of the CDR3 is 14 residues. The CDR3 is CASKPSGGDGEQFF.

The CDR3 protein is CASSFSGTSTDTQYF. The rearrangement links TRBV5-1 to TRBJ2-3; TCRdb picks TRBD2, but there is no DNA to check that call. The CDR3 length is 15 residues. Germline V gene data show CDR1 as SGHRS and CDR2 as YFSETQ.

The V call is TRBV20-1, the J call TRBJ2-2; TCRdb returns TRBD2, unconfirmable since there is no DNA. The CDR3 extends over 15 amino acids. Germline CDR1 reads DFQATT; CDR2 reads SNEGSKA (reference sequence). The CDR3 region is CSAPTSGGGTGELFF.

J is TRBJ2-6 and V is TRBV14. Germline V gives CDR1 SGHDN, CDR2 FVKESK. The CDR3 extends over 14 amino acids. CDR3 amino acids: CASSQDSGANVLTF.

The chain joins TRBV20-1 to TRBJ2-1. The CDR3 totals 11 residues. CDR1 and CDR2 (germline): DFQATT, SNEGSKA (reference sequence). CDR3 residues: CSALLMNEQFF.

V usage is TRBV27 and J usage is TRBJ2-7; the TCRdb call, TRBD1, lacks DNA for checking. In germline, CDR1 is MNHEY, CDR2 SMNVEV (reference sequence). CDR3 size: 13 residues. CDR3 loop: CASSLSDRGEQYF.

The chain combines TRBV20-1 with TRBJ2-3; the D gene TCRdb calls, TRBD1, cannot be checked with no DNA. The CDR3 is 15 amino acids. Germline CDR1 reads DFQATT; CDR2 reads SNEGSKA (reference sequence). The CDR3 reads CSAVRRVGESDTQYF.

The chain has TRBV7-2 and TRBJ2-3. Per germline, CDR1 SGHTA and CDR2 FQGNSA. There are 14 residues in the CDR3. CDR3: CASSLPFVTDTQYF.

V is TRBV7-2 and J is TRBJ2-3; TCRdb reports TRBD1, a call that lacks DNA to check it against. CDR1 is SGHTA and CDR2 is FQGNSA in the germline V gene. This CDR3 spans 17 amino acids. The CDR3 spells CASSLRSRGGGTDTQYF.

The chain combines TRBV25-1 with TRBJ2-5; the TRBD1 assignment by TCRdb is unverifiable without DNA. The CDR3 is 16 residues long. Germline loops: CDR1 MGHDK, CDR2 SYGVNS. The CDR3 here is CASSDTGAGLRETQYF.

The chain uses TRBV20-1 and TRBJ1-2. CDR1 is DFQATT, CDR2 SNEGSKA, per germline (reference sequence). The CDR3 has 11 residues. CDR3 sequence reads: CSARGDYGYTF.

V and J are TRBV7-2 and TRBJ1-5. The CDR3 is made up of 15 amino acids. Germline V lookup: CDR1 SGHTA, CDR2 FQGNSA. CDR3 region: CASSLQAGPERPQHF. Based on the CDR3 plus reference TRBV7-2 and TRBJ1-5, the full variable domain is GAGVSQSPSNKVTEKGKDVELRCDPISGHTALYWYRQSLGQGLEFLIYFQGNSAPDKSGLPSDRFSAERTGGSVSTLTIQRTQQEDSAVYLCASSLQAGPERPQHFGDGTRLSIL.

The V call is TRBV19, the J call TRBJ2-5; TCRdb names TRBD1, which stays unverified in the absence of DNA. Germline assignment: CDR1 LNHDA and CDR2 SQIVND (reference sequence). This CDR3 is built from 13 residues. The CDR3 sequence is CASSSSGSETQYF.